This entry concerns a single T cell receptor beta chain. Its specific antigen is unknown. No quality values exist for individual bases; no much larger clone is one base distant. Ficoll-Paque density gradient centrifugation was used to isolate PBMCs. The listed sequencing device is Illumina NovaSeq 6000. TCRalpha and TCRbeta cDNA libraries were built by 5'RACE with constant-segment primers, adding sample barcodes and unique molecular identifiers. RNA was extracted from every sample with Trizol reagent. Libraries were amplified in two PCR steps, with a second sample barcode and Illumina TruSeq adapters added in the second step. Sequencing of the libraries was done on an Illumina NovaSeq, producing 2 x 150 bp paired-end reads. As for the original processing: The reads were demultiplexed and collapsed into UMI-guided consensus sequences using migec v1.2.7. Using mixcr v2.1.11, UMI consensuses were aligned to TRA and TRB V and J templates and then assembled into clonotypes. Expanded or contracted clonotypes were those called significant by both edgeR and NoisET, with noise models trained on biological replicates. For edgeR calls, the thresholds were a false discovery rate-adjusted p below 0.01 and a log2 fold-change of 1. As an exploratory analysis of dynamics, max-normalized trajectories of the 1000 most abundant clonotypes were examined with PCA combined with hierarchical clustering. Separately sequenced CD4+ and CD8+ repertoires were used to assign the CD4 or CD8 phenotype of responding clones. TCRdb applied fastp at Q25 and MiXCR to the public reads, then kept only in-frame beta chains. A single entry per CDR3 protein holds the most common genes and DNA from its merged rows. TCRdb, not the authors, supplied the V and J calls. The sample contains just over 350,000 distinct CDR3 sequences, 13% to 15% of them found a single time. The top ten constitute roughly a fifth of the sample.

This sample was included in a study of T-cell memory formation after mild COVID-19 (dated by TCRdb to about 2021). Describing the broader study: TCR sequence clusters from the two donors were found to be largely donor specific. In a couple of donors, T-cell clones that expanded and contracted after mild COVID-19 were followed by sequencing TCRalpha and TCRbeta repertoires longitudinally. The cohort comprised two young, previously healthy adult volunteers, one female and one male. General findings and caveats noted by the study authors: Some responding clones were found in pre-infection memory, which suggests that pre-existing cross-reactive memory T cells took part in the SARS-CoV-2 response. Contracting CD4+ clones were found mainly in CM and EM memory subsets, while CD8+ clones were enriched in EMRA. The second-wave clones that peaked on day 37 were not confirmed to be SARS-CoV-2 specific. Only two mild cases were covered by the study, and larger cohorts that include severe cases with pre-infection samples were considered necessary. Clones that contracted from day 15 to 85 showed balanced CD4/CD8 phenotypes, whereas a second wave of clones that expanded from day 15 to 37 leaned towards CD4+.

The TCR originated in a man between 18 and 35 years old who had mild COVID-19 (a few samples of this study predate the infection). The sample titles of this study are shuffled in the database, so cell type and time point are left out; the donor was told from shared clones. Sequencing was carried out using PBMCs or a T cell subset sorted from them (not recorded which).

The bases are TGTGCCAGCAGCTCCCCCAAAGGGCGGTACAATGAGCAGTTCTTC. The translation is CASSSPKGRYNEQFF. This receptor chain uses TRBV7-9 and TRBJ2-1, with an unclear D gene assignment. Spanning cysteine to phenylalanine, the CDR3 consists of 15 amino acids. Here the CDR3 DNA is all that survives: 45 bases in frame from base 1. V lost 4 bases and J lost 4 bases; the stretch between them is 14 bases long. The germline V gene (reference sequence) specifies SEHNR as CDR1 and FQNEAQ as CDR2.